These T cell receptor beta chains were read from a single sample in a study of identical twins. TCRdb reprocessed the 5' RACE reads with MiXCR, giving one entry per CDR3 protein. The sample lists around 470,000 distinct CDR3 sequences; 13% to 15% were seen once. These same data were also listed under a study on yellow fever vaccine responses in identical twins.

The sample was CD4+ T cells sorted from blood. These receptors were taken from a woman younger than 30 in good health. The CDR3 runs from the conserved cysteine through the conserved F or W. A D gene is named only where the DNA matches it firmly. Rows give clone size only sometimes, using once, few, many, or a class for an expanded clone.

v_gene: TRBV30
j_gene: TRBJ2-5
d_gene: TRBD1
abundance: few
CDR3nt: TGTGCCTGGAGTGACCAGACAGGGGTAGAGACCCAGTACTTC
CDR3aa: CAWSDQTGVETQYF

v_gene: TRBV7-9
j_gene: TRBJ2-7
d_gene: NA
abundance: NA
CDR3nt: TGTGCCAGCAGCTTAGGGGAGGAGGGGGAGCAGTACTTC
CDR3aa: CASSLGEEGEQYF

v_gene: TRBV5-5
j_gene: TRBJ1-1
d_gene: NA
abundance: few
CDR3nt: TGTGCCAGCAGCGTCTTAGGCGAGGTTAACACTGAAGCTTTCTTT
CDR3aa: CASSVLGEVNTEAFF

v_gene: TRBV28
j_gene: TRBJ2-1
d_gene: TRBD2
abundance: few
CDR3nt: TGTGCCAGTCTAGCGGGAGTGGTTGGGGAGCAGTTCTTC
CDR3aa: CASLAGVVGEQFF

v_gene: TRBV6-5
j_gene: TRBJ1-5
d_gene: NA
abundance: NA
CDR3nt: TGTGCCAGCAGTTCCAAGGGGGGGAGCAATCAGCCCCAGCATTTT
CDR3aa: CASSSKGGSNQPQHF

v_gene: TRBV7-8
j_gene: TRBJ2-1
d_gene: TRBD2
abundance: NA
CDR3nt: TGTGCCAGCAGCTCCTCGCTAGCGGGGCTGAGTATCACCTACAATGAGCAGTTCTTC
CDR3aa: CASSSSLAGLSITYNEQFF

v_gene: TRBV6-5
j_gene: TRBJ2-7
d_gene: NA
abundance: few
CDR3nt: TGTGCCAGCAGTTACTCGATTAGAGGAAAGCGAAGCGGAAACGAGCAGTACTTC
CDR3aa: CASSYSIRGKRSGNEQYF

v_gene: TRBV28
j_gene: TRBJ2-7
d_gene: TRBD2
abundance: NA
CDR3nt: TGTGCCAGCGGGACTAGCGGGGGGATCTGCGAGCAGTACTTC
CDR3aa: CASGTSGGICEQYF

v_gene: TRBV7-2
j_gene: TRBJ2-4
d_gene: NA
abundance: few
CDR3nt: TGTGCCAGCAGCTTCGGGAACATTCAGTACTTC
CDR3aa: CASSFGNIQYF

v_gene: TRBV27
j_gene: TRBJ2-3
d_gene: NA
abundance: few
CDR3nt: TGTGCCAGCAGTTTATCTGGGACCCCCCGGCAAGATACGCAGTATTTT
CDR3aa: CASSLSGTPRQDTQYF

v_gene: TRBV13
j_gene: TRBJ2-7
d_gene: TRBD1
abundance: NA
CDR3nt: TGTGCCAGCAGCCCCCCGGCCGCCGACAGGGTCCACGAGCAGTACTTC
CDR3aa: CASSPPAADRVHEQYF

v_gene: TRBV7-2
j_gene: TRBJ2-7
d_gene: NA
abundance: NA
CDR3nt: TGTGCCAGCGGAAGGGGGGCAACGGGCTACGAGCAGTACTTC
CDR3aa: CASGRGATGYEQYF

v_gene: TRBV5-1
j_gene: TRBJ2-7
d_gene: TRBD2
abundance: many
CDR3nt: TGCGCCAGCAGCTTGGTGTCGTTAGCGGGGGCCATCTCCTACGAGCAGTACTTC
CDR3aa: CASSLVSLAGAISYEQYF

v_gene: TRBV2
j_gene: TRBJ1-1
d_gene: NA
abundance: few
CDR3nt: TGTGCCAGCAGTGAACGGCCCCTGTCAGCTTTCTTT
CDR3aa: CASSERPLSAFF

v_gene: TRBV12-3/TRBV12-4
j_gene: TRBJ2-5
d_gene: NA
abundance: NA
CDR3nt: TGTGCCAGCAGTTTTTTCCAAGAAGAGACCCAGTACTTC
CDR3aa: CASSFFQEETQYF

v_gene: TRBV9
j_gene: TRBJ1-5
d_gene: NA
abundance: NA
CDR3nt: TGTGCCAGCAGCGTAGAGGAGGGTCAGCCCCAGCATTTT
CDR3aa: CASSVEEGQPQHF

v_gene: TRBV6-1
j_gene: TRBJ2-1
d_gene: NA
abundance: NA
CDR3nt: TGTGCCAGCAGGATGACTCTTACTAATGAGCAGTTCTTC
CDR3aa: CASRMTLTNEQFF